The clone carrying this TCR beta chain occurred many times. The CDR3 totals 16 residues. Looked up from germline, CDR1 is SGHTA and CDR2 is FQGNSA. V trimming: 5 bases; J trimming: 7 bases; junction bases outside the gene matches: 15. The sample is drawn from a study of neurological immune-mediated disorders. From the 5' RACE reads, TCRdb called clonotypes with MiXCR, one entry per CDR3 protein. The table has about 76,000 distinct CDR3 sequences, roughly a sixth seen once; the top ten hold less than 20%. The chain recombines TRBV7-2 with TRBJ1-1; 8 positions agree with TRBD1. The clonotype originates from a woman between 40 and 55 years old in good health. The sample comprised PBMCs. The CDR3 protein is CASSPRQGPALGEAFF. CDR3 in DNA: TGTGCCAGCAGCCCACGACAGGGGCCCGCCCTAGGTGAAGCTTTCTTT.